The T cell receptor (beta chain) under discussion was sequenced for a study of control samples from healthy donors and cancer patients. TCRdb's table, derived via immunoSEQ multiplex PCR, lists solely in-frame clones and lacks some. The sample records about 84,000 clones, 84% being singletons. The junction had 8 bases not matched to a gene; V was cut back by 6 bases and J by 3 bases. The CDR3 sequence is 14 residues long. Germline V gene lookup returns CDR1 MNHEY and CDR2 SVGAGI. The origin of this receptor is a man in his 60s with head and neck cancer. What was sequenced was PBMCs. V and J are TRBV6-5 and TRBJ2-7, with 7 positions matching TRBD1. DNA for the CDR3: TGTGCCAGCAGCTGGTACACAGGGGTCTACGAGCAGTACTTC. Translating gives CASSWYTGVYEQYF.